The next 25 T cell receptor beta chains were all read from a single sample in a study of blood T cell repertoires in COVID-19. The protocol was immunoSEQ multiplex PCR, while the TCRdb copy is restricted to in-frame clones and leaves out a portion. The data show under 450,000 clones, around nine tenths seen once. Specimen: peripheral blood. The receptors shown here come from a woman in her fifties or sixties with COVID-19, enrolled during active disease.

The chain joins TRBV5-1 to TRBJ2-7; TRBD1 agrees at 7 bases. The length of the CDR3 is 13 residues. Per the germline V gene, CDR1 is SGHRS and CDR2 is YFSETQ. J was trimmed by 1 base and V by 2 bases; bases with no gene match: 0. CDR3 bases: TGCGCCAGCAGCTTACAGGGGTCCTACGAGCAGTACTTC. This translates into CASSLQGSYEQYF.

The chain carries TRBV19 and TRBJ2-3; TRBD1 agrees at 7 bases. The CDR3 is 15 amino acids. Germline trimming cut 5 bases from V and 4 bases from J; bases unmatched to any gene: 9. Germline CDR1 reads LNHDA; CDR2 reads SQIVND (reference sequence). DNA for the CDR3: TGTGCCAGTAGTCCGACAGGGTTTACCGCAGATACGCAGTATTTT. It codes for CASSPTGFTADTQYF.

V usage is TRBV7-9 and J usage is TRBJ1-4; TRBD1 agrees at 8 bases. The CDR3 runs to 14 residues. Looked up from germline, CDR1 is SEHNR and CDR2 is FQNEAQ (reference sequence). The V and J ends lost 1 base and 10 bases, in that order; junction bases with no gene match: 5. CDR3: CASSLVDQGAKLFF. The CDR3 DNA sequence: TGTGCCAGCAGCTTAGTCGATCAGGGGGCAAAACTGTTTTTT.

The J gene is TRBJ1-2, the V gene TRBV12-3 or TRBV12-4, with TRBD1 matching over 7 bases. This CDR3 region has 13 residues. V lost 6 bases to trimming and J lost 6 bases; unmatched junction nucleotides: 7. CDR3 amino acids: CASRASGGHGYTF. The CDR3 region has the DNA TGTGCCAGCAGGGCCTCAGGGGGGCATGGCTACACCTTC.

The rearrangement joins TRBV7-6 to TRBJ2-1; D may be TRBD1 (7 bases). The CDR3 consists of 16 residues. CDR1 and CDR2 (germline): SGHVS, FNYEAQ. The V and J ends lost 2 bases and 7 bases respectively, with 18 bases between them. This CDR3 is CASSLQGRGVRNEQFF. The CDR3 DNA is TGTGCCAGCAGCTTACAGGGCAGGGGGGTAAGGAATGAGCAGTTCTTC.

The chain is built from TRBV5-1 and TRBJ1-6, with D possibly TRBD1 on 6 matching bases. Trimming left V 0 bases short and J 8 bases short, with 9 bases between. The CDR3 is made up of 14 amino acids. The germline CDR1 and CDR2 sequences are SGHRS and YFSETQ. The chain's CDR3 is CASSLGTVDSPLHF. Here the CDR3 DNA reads TGCGCCAGCAGCTTGGGGACAGTAGATTCACCCCTCCACTTT.

The CDR3 DNA reads TGTGCCAGCAGTTTGGCCGGGGGGGCTGAGACCCAGTACTTC. Protein: CASSLAGGAETQYF. The V call is TRBV27, the J call TRBJ2-5; 8 bases map to TRBD2. Germline lookup yields CDR1 MNHEY and CDR2 SMNVEV (reference sequence). Unmatched junction bases numbered 5, after V lost 3 bases and J lost 5 bases. This CDR3 region has 14 residues.

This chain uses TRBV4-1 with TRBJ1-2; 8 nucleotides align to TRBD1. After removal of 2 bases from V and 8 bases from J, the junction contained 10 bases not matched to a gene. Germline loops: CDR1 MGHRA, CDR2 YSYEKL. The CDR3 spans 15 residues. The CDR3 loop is CASSQNRGMRQGYTF. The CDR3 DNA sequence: TGCGCCAGCAGCCAAAACAGGGGGATGAGGCAAGGCTACACCTTC.

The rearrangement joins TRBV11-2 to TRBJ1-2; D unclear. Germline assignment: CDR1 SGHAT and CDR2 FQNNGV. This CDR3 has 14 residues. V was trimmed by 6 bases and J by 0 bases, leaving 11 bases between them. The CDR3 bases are TGTGCCAGCAGTACAGCTATACCTAACTATGGCTACACCTTC. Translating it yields CASSTAIPNYGYTF.

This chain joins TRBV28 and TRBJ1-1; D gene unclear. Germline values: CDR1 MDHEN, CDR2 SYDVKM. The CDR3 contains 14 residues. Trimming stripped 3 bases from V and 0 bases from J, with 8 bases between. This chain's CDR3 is CASSLPRLNTEAFF. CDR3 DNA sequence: TGTGCCAGCAGTTTGCCCAGGTTGAACACTGAAGCTTTCTTT. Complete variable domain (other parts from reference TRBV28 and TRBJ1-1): DVKVTQSSRYLVKRTGEKVFLECVQDMDHENMFWYRQDPGLGLRLIYFSYDVKMKEKGDIPEGYSVSREKKERFSLILESASTNQTSMYLCASSLPRLNTEAFFGQGTRLTVV.

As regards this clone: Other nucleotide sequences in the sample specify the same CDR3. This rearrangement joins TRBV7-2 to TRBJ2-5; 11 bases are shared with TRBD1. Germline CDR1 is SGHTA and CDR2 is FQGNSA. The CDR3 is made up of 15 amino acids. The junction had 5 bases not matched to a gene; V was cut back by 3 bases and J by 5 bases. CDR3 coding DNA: TGTGCCAGCAGCTTTGGGACAGGGGGAGGGGAGACCCAGTACTTC. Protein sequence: CASSFGTGGGETQYF.

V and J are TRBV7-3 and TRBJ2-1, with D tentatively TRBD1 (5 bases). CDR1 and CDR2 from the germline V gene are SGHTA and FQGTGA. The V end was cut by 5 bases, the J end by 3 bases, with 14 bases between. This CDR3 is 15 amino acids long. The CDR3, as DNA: TGTGCCAGCAGCCCCACCTCGGACATCTACAATGAGCAGTTCTTC. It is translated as CASSPTSDIYNEQFF. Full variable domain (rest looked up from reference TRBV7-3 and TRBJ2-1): GAGVSQTPSNKVTEKGKYVELRCDPISGHTALYWYRQSLGQGPEFLIYFQGTGAADDSGLPNDRFFAVRPEGSVSTLKIQRTERGDSAVYLCASSPTSDIYNEQFFGPGTRLTVL.

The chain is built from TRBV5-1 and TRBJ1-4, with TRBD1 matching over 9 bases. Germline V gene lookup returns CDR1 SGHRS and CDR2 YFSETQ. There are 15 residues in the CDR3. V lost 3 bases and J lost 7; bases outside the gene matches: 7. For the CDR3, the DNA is TGCGCCAGCAGCTATGCCGGGACAGGGAGTGAAAAACTGTTTTTT. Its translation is CASSYAGTGSEKLFF.

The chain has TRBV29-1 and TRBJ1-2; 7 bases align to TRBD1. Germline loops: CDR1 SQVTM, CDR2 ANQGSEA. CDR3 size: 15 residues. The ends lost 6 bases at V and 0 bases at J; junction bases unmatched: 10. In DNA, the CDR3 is TGCAGCGTCGACAAGACAGGGAAAGCTAACTATGGCTACACCTTC. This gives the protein CSVDKTGKANYGYTF.

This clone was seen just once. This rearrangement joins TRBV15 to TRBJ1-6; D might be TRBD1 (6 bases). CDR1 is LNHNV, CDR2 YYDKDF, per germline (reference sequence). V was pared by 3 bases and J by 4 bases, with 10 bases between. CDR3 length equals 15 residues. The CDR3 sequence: CATSRKQGYNSPLHF. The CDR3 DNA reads TGTGCCACCAGCAGGAAACAGGGTTATAATTCACCCCTCCACTTT.

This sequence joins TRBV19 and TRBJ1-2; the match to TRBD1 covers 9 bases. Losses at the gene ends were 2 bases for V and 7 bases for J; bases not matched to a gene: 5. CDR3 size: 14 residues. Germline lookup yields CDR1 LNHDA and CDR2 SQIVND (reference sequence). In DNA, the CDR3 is TGTGCCAGTAGTATAAGGAACAGGGGGCTTGGCTACACCTTC. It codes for CASSIRNRGLGYTF.

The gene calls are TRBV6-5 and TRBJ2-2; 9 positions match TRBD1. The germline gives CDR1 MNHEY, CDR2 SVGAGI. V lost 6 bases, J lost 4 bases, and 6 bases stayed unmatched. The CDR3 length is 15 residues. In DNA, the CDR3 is TGTGCCAGCAGAGAGACAGGGGGGTCCACCGGGGAGCTGTTTTTT. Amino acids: CASRETGGSTGELFF.

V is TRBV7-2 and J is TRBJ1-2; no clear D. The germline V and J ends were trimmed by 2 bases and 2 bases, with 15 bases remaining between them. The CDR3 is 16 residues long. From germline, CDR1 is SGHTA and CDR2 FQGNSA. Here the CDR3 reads CASSLNMAAANYGYTF. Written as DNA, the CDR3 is TGTGCCAGCAGCTTAAATATGGCGGCGGCGAACTATGGCTACACCTTC.

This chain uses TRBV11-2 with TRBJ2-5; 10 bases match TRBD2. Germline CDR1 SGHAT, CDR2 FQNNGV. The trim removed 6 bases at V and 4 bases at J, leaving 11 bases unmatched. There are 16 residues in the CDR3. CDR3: CASSPTVAGGRETQYF. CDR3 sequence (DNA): TGTGCCAGCAGTCCGACGGTAGCGGGGGGTCGAGAGACCCAGTACTTC. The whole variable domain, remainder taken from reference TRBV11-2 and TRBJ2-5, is EAGVAQSPRYKIIEKRQSVAFWCNPISGHATLYWYQQILGQGPKLLIQFQNNGVVDDSQLPKDRFSAERLKGVDSTLKIQPAKLEDSAVYLCASSPTVAGGRETQYFGPGTRLLVL.

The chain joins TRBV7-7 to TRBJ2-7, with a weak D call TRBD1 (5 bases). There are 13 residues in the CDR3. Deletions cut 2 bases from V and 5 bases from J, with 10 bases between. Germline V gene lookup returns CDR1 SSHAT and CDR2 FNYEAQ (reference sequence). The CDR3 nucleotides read TGTGCCAGCAGCTTAACGGCAGGGAACGAGCAGTACTTC. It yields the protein CASSLTAGNEQYF. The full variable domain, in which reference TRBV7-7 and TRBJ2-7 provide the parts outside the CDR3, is GAGVSQSPRYKVTKRGQDVTLRCDPISSHATLYWYQQALGQGPEFLTYFNYEAQPDKSGLPSDRFSAERPEGSISTLTIQRTEQRDSAMYRCASSLTAGNEQYFGPGTRLTVT.

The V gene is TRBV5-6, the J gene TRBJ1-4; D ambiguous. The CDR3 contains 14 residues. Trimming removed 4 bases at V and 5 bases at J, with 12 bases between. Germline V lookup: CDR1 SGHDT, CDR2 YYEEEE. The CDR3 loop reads CASSPLGKNEKLFF. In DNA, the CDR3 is TGTGCCAGCAGCCCCCTAGGAAAAAATGAAAAACTGTTTTTT.

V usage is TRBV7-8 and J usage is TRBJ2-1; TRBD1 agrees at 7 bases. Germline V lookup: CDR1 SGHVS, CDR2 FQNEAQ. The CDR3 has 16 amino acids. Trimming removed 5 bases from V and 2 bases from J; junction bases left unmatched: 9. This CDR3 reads CASSPRQGPTYNEQFF. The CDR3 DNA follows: TGTGCCAGCAGCCCCCGACAGGGCCCCACCTACAATGAGCAGTTCTTC.

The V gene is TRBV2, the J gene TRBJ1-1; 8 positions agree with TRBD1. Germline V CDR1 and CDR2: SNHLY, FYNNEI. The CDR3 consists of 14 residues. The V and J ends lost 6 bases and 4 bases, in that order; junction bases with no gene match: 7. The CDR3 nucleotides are TGTGCCAGCAGGGGGGACAGGCACGGCACTGAAGCTTTCTTT. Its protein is CASRGDRHGTEAFF.

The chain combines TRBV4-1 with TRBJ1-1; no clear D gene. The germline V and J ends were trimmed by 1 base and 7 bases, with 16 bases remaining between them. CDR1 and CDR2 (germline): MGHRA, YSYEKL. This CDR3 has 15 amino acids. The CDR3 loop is CASSQGKEAGGEAFF. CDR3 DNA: TGCGCCAGCAGCCAAGGGAAGGAGGCGGGTGGTGAAGCTTTCTTT.

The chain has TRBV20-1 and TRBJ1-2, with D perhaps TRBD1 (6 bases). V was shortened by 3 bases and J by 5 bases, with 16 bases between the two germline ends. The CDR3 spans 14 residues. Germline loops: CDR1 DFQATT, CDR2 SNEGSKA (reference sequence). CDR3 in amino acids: CSASSSGVGYGYTF. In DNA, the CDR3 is TGCAGTGCTAGTAGTTCAGGGGTGGGGTATGGCTACACCTTC.